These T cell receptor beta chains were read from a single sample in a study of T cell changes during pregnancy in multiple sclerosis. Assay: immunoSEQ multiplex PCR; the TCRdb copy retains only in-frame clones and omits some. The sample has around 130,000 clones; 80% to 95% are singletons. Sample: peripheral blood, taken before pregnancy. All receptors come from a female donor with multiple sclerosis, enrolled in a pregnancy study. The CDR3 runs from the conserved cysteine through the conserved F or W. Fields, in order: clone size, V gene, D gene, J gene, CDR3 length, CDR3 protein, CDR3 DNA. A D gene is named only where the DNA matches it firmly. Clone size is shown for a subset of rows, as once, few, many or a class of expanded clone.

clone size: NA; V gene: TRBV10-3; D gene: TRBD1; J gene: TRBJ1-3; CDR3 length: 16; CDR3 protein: CAISGTGESTGNTIYF; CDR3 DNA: TGTGCCATCAGTGGGACAGGGGAAAGTACTGGAAACACCATATATTTT
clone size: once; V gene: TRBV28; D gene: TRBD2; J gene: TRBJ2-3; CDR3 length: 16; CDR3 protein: CASSLMGGSSTDTQYF; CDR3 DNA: TGTGCCAGCAGTTTAATGGGGGGGTCTAGCACAGATACGCAGTATTTT
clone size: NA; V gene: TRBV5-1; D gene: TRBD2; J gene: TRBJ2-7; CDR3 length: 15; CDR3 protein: CASSEPGLAGVEQYF; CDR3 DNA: TGCGCCAGCAGCGAACCGGGACTAGCGGGAGTGGAGCAGTACTTC
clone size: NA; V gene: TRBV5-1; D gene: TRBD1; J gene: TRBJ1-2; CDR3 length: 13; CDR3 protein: CASSSGQAYGYTF; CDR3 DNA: TGCGCCAGCAGCTCGGGACAGGCCTATGGCTACACCTTC
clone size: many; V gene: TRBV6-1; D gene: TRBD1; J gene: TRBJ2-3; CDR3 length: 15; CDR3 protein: CASSGGTGTPDTQYF; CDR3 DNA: TGTGCCAGCAGTGGAGGGACAGGGACCCCAGATACGCAGTATTTT
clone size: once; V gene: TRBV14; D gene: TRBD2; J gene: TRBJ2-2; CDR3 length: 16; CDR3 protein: CASSLSGSVNTGELFF; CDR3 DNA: TGTGCCAGCAGCCTGAGCGGGAGTGTCAACACCGGGGAGCTGTTTTTT
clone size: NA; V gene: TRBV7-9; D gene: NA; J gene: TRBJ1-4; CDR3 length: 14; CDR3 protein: CASSLGQNNEKLFF; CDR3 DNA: TGTGCCAGCAGCTTAGGACAGAATAATGAAAAACTGTTTTTT
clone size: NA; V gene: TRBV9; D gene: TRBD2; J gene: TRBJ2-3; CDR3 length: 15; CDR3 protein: CASSQTSGRADTQYF; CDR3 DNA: TGTGCCAGCAGCCAAACTAGCGGGAGGGCAGATACGCAGTATTTT
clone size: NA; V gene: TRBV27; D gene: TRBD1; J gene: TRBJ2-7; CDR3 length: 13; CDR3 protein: CASSLGQPYEQYF; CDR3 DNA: TGTGCCAGCAGTTTGGGACAGCCCTACGAGCAGTACTTC
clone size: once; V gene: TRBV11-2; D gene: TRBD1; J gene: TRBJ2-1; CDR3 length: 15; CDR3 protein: CASSSYRGSYNEQFF; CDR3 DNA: TGTGCCAGCAGCTCTTACAGGGGTTCCTACAATGAGCAGTTCTTC
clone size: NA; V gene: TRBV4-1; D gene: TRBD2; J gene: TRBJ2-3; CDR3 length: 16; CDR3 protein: CASSQNVGTSGRTQYF; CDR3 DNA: TGCGCCAGCAGCCAAAACGTCGGGACTAGCGGGAGAACGCAGTATTTT
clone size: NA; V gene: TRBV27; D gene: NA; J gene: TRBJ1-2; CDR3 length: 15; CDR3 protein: CASSLSPDRWYGYTF; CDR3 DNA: TGTGCCAGCAGTTTATCCCCCGACAGGTGGTATGGCTACACCTTC
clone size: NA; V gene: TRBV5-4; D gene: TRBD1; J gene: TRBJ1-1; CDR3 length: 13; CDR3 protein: CASSFQGALEAFF; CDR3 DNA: TGTGCCAGCAGCTTCCAGGGGGCGCTGGAAGCTTTCTTT
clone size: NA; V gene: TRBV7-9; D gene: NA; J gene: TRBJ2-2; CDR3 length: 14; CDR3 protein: CASSSDKSPGELFF; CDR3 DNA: TGTGCCAGCAGCTCCGACAAATCCCCCGGGGAGCTGTTTTTT